This record covers a single T cell receptor beta chain. No cognate antigen has been identified for it. Base quality data are lacking; no much larger clone is found one base away. This specimen belongs to a study of T cell repertoires and Cas9 in healthy adults (dated by TCRdb to 2016 to 2019). Context from the whole study: Multi-effector potency, cytotoxicity and lineage determination within the CD4 and CD8 compartments were characterized for SpCas9-reactive T cells. The study examined preexisting T cell immunity against the Streptococcus pyogenes Cas9 nuclease (SpCas9) used in CRISPR gene editing.

Trimming removed 0 bases from V and 1 base from J, leaving 19 bases between the germline ends. Its CDR3 holds 18 amino acids, cysteine through phenylalanine. The only DNA kept is the CDR3, 54 bases in frame from the first base. The germline V gene supplies CDR1 SGHTA and CDR2 FQGNSA. Libraries were built with the immunoSEQ multiplex PCR assay. In TCRdb, the immuneACCESS table is reduced to in-frame sequences with V and J assigned. These tables do not hold every clone; where another copy was compared, an unresolved V gene accounts for under half, and the others remain unexplained. In all, the sample holds around 20,000 clones, and less than 95% of those were seen once. About 1.6% of the sample goes to the ten largest clones. What the authors observed across the whole study: In vitro, the proliferation and function of SpCas9-reactive effector T cells were reported to be mitigated by SpCas9-reactive regulatory T cells.

Healthy humans served as the donors. The sequence came from a human donor in good health. The sample was CD4+ effector T cells (CD127+, CD25-, CD137-, CD154-) from PBMCs; culture status not recorded. Here the chain combines TRBV7-2 and TRBJ2-7, with an unclear D gene assignment. In nucleotides, the sequence is TGTGCCAGCAGCTTAGCGTGGCTCGGGTCAGCCATATCCTACGAGCAGTACTTC. This yields the protein CASSLAWLGSAISYEQYF. With the rest looked up from the reference TRBV7-2 and TRBJ2-7 genes rather than sequenced, the full variable domain is GAGVSQSPSNKVTEKGKDVELRCDPISGHTALYWYRQSLGQGLEFLIYFQGNSAPDKSGLPSDRFSAERTGGSVSTLTIQRTQQEDSAVYLCASSLAWLGSAISYEQYFGPGTRLTVT.